A selection of T cell receptor beta chains follows, all from one sample in a study of glioma-infiltrating T cells. MiXCR, run by TCRdb on the multiplex PCR reads, gives a single entry per CDR3 protein. This sample has 100,000 to 150,000 distinct CDR3 sequences, with around 25% found just once. The source material was glioma tissue, nonneoplastic brain tissue, or PBMCs (not recorded which). The receptor source for this set is a human donor with low-grade glioma or glioblastoma, undergoing nonglioma brain surgery, or in good health (not recorded which). CDR3s include the opening cysteine and the closing phenylalanine or tryptophan. Some rows have no size entry. The others give once, few or many, or a class for an expanded clone.

TRBV10-3,many,CAIRTTGGITEAFF
TRBV27,many,CASSLWGGGTQYF
TRBV7-2,NA,CVSSLARGGAEEKLFF
TRBV7-2,NA,CASSLSGTPLETQYF
TRBV7-3,NA,CASSPNGDTGANVLTF
TRBV4-1,many,CASSQTSGTRLQPQHF
TRBV29-1,once,CSGTDSYTEAFF
TRBV7-2,few,CASSLGGRKGYGYTF
TRBV20-1,NA,CSARVGTGRNTIYF
TRBV14,many,CASTHKGLITEAFF
TRBV24-1,NA,CATSDGGTAGGADNEQFF
TRBV11-3,NA,CASSVRAGAPGTDTQYF
TRBV5-1,NA,CASSLNPTVTEAFF
TRBV30,NA,CAWTWGRETFF
TRBV4-1,few,CASSQFGGSSTDTQYF
TRBV27,NA,CASTVIRQGHEQFF
TRBV2,few,CASSRLPFSNQPQHF
TRBV28,few,CASSLPPRPLHF
TRBV19,NA,CASSSQDRGSNQPQHF
TRBV2,NA,CASVTGSYNEQFF
TRBV7-2,few,CASSLRDRTDTQYF
TRBV28,few,CASSSPGLAGGPDTQYF